This entry describes one TCR beta chain. The antigen is unknown. This entry belongs to a study of T cells in tumors after PD-1 blockade. Turning to the study itself: Either cemiplimab 350 mg every 2 weeks or pembrolizumab 200 mg every 3 weeks was given. Study results and caveats: Some novel exhausted tumor clones appeared in pre-treatment blood, suggesting peripheral recruitment.

Template: tumor biopsy or peripheral blood genomic DNA, about 616-6,004 ng per sample. The data were produced by immunoSEQ multiplex PCR, yet TCRdb's version contains in-frame clones alone and is incomplete. The sample lists roughly 35,000 clones; 55% to 80% were seen once. The CDR3 is 13 residues long. Trimming shortened V by 4 bases and J by 4 bases, and 10 bases separated the two germline ends. Germline CDR1 and CDR2: LNHDA and SQIVND (reference sequence). The input for sequencing was PBMCs, taken after anti-PD-1 treatment. The receptor comes from a human donor with basal cell carcinoma. This chain connects TRBV19 to TRBJ1-1; unclear D gene. CDR3 sequence reads: CASSRKHGTEAFF. The DNA of the CDR3 is TGTGCCAGTAGTAGAAAACATGGCACTGAAGCTTTCTTT.